This TCR beta chain was sequenced for a study of T cells in tuberculosis. After thawing and overnight rest, PBMC were stained with GMM-loaded CD1B tetramer, viability dye and anti-CD3 for sorting. CD1B tetramers were loaded with Rhodococcus equi-derived C32 glucose monomycolate. The germline gives CDR1 MNHEY, CDR2 SMNVEV (reference sequence). The length of the CDR3 is 15 residues. V gave up 2 bases and J gave up 3 bases; unmatched junction bases: 4. Clones were read by immunoSEQ multiplex PCR, and TCRdb kept only the in-frame ones, dropping some. The table lists some 90,000 clones, approximately 90% of them singletons, with approximately 2% in the top ten.

The chain joins TRBV27 to TRBJ1-3, with TRBD1 identical over 7 bases. Sequencing was performed on CD1b-GMM tetramer-negative cells sorted from PBMCs. The receptor was isolated from an adult woman with latent tuberculosis. CDR3 bases: TGTGCCAGCAGTTTAAGGGGGCGAGATGGAAACACCATATATTTT. Amino acids: CASSLRGRDGNTIYF.